This entry lists 25 T cell receptor beta chains sequenced from one sample in a study of T cells in Graves' hyperthyroidism and ophthalmopathy. Amplification targeted TCR beta CDR3 regions from RNA transcripts. HTBI primers were the set used in a first-round RT-PCR of the TCR CDR3. A single record per CDR3 protein comes from TCRdb applying MiXCR to the multiplex PCR reads. The table includes hundreds of thousands of distinct CDR3 sequences, approximately 16% detected once. Sequenced material: blood. These receptors all come from a woman aged 18-29 years with Graves' hyperthyroidism.

Points on this clonotype: The junction and the germline gene differ at one end; a read error may be behind it. The chain is built from TRBV29-1 and TRBJ1-2; TRBD1 matches 7 bases. Germline V gives CDR1 SQVTM, CDR2 ANQGSEA. This CDR3 is 12 amino acids long. The CDR3: CSVLDRPNGCTF. The CDR3 DNA reads TGCAGCGTGCTGGACAGGCCTAATGGCTGCACCTTC.

This clonotype was detected only a few times. V is TRBV2 and J is TRBJ2-7, with D perhaps matching TRBD1 (6 bases). This CDR3 comprises 17 residues. Germline CDR1 SNHLY, CDR2 FYNNEI. Deletions cut 2 bases from V and 1 base from J, with 18 bases between. The CDR3 sequence is CASSEKAQGLRSYEQYF. The CDR3 DNA reads TGTGCCAGCAGTGAAAAGGCACAGGGTCTGAGATCCTACGAGCAGTACTTC.

This clonotype was counted ten times or more. The chain carries TRBV10-3 and TRBJ2-5, with TRBD2 matching 8 bases. Trimming cost V 2 bases and J 4 bases; bases outside gene matches: 12. CDR1 ENHRY and CDR2 SYGVKD come from the germline V gene. The CDR3 runs to 17 residues. CDR3 residues: CAISERGLEGLPETQYF. The CDR3 nucleotides read TGTGCCATCAGTGAGCGGGGACTAGAGGGTCTGCCAGAGACCCAGTACTTC.

This clonotype was counted at least ten times. The rearrangement joins TRBV14 to TRBJ2-3; D call uncertain. V was clipped by 3 bases and J by 6 bases, with 13 bases between them. Germline V lookup: CDR1 SGHDN, CDR2 FVKESK. The CDR3 has 14 residues. The CDR3 coding sequence is TGTGCCAGCAGCCACCCGGCCTCCGGGGATACGCAGTATTTT. It specifies CASSHPASGDTQYF.

At least ten counts were recorded for this clonotype. The rearrangement links TRBV12-3 or TRBV12-4 to TRBJ2-7, with D perhaps TRBD2 (6 bases). The CDR3 has 13 amino acids. V lost 5 bases, J lost 3 bases, and 11 bases lay in between. CDR3: CASSKRGSYEQYF. CDR3 nucleotides: TGTGCCAGCAGTAAACGGGGGAGCTACGAGCAGTACTTC.

For this clonotype: Possible read error: a much larger clone is one base away. The genes are TRBV5-6 and TRBJ2-3; either TRBD1 or TRBD2 may fit D (5 bases each). CDR1 and CDR2 (germline): SGHDT, YYEEEE. V was trimmed by 4 bases and J by 2 bases, leaving 8 bases between them. The CDR3 loop spans 13 amino acids. The CDR3 DNA reads TGTGCCAGCAGCGGGGACCTCACAGATACGCAGTATTTT. Translation: CASSGDLTDTQYF.

Many counts were recorded for this clonotype. The CDR3: CASSLTGAGGPSTDTQYF. CDR3 nucleotides: TGTGCCAGCAGCTTAACTGGGGCGGGGGGGCCTAGCACAGATACGCAGTATTTT. The genes are TRBV7-2 and TRBJ2-3, with 9 bases aligning to TRBD2. J lost 0 bases, V lost 2 bases, and 9 bases had no gene match. This CDR3 comprises 18 residues. Germline V gene lookup returns CDR1 SGHTA and CDR2 FQGNSA.

This clonotype has more than one count but fewer than ten. The chain has TRBV2 and TRBJ1-4, with D perhaps matching TRBD1 (5 bases). Germline V gene lookup returns CDR1 SNHLY and CDR2 FYNNEI. The CDR3 is 15 amino acids. V shed 6 bases and J shed 9 bases, with 20 bases lying between them. The CDR3 spells CASSSGRSGKKKLFF. In DNA, the CDR3 is TGTGCCAGCAGCTCTGGGCGGTCAGGGAAGAAAAAACTGTTTTTT.

For this clonotype: This may be a read error: a much more frequent sequence differs by one nucleotide. The genes are TRBV20-1 and TRBJ1-4; D gene unclear. CDR1 and CDR2 from the germline V gene are DFQATT and SNEGSKA (reference sequence). CDR3 length: 12 amino acids. DNA of the CDR3: TGCAGTGCTCAATTTAGAAATGAAAAACCGTTTTTT. Amino acids: CSAQFRNEKPFF.

This clonotype was found many times. The gene calls are TRBV20-1 and TRBJ2-7, with no clear D. The length of the CDR3 is 14 residues. V was trimmed by 3 bases and J by 4 bases, leaving 16 bases between them. CDR1 and CDR2 (germline): DFQATT, SNEGSKA (reference sequence). In DNA form, the CDR3 reads TGCAGTGCTAGTTATACTGCTTTGTCATACGAGCAGTACTTC. This codes for CSASYTALSYEQYF.

This clonotype was seen repeatedly, ten times or more. The rearrangement joins TRBV29-1 to TRBJ1-1; D uncertain. V was pared by 5 bases and J by 1 base, with 8 bases between. Germline assignment: CDR1 SQVTM and CDR2 ANQGSEA. The CDR3 is 12 amino acids. Here the CDR3 DNA reads TGCAGCGTTCGGGCCGCGAACACTGAAGCTTTCTTT. This gives the protein CSVRAANTEAFF.

This clonotype was picked up a small number of times. Here the CDR3 reads CASSSSGLTEAFF. The DNA of the CDR3 is TGTGCCAGCAGCAGCAGTGGGTTGACTGAAGCTTTCTTT. The chain is built from TRBV11-2 and TRBJ1-1; no reliable D call. From germline, CDR1 is SGHAT and CDR2 FQNNGV. V lost 5 bases, J lost 5 bases, and 12 bases lay in between. The CDR3 loop spans 13 amino acids.

The chain employs TRBV29-1 and TRBJ1-5; TRBD1 matches 7 bases. Looked up from germline, CDR1 is SQVTM and CDR2 is ANQGSEA. The CDR3 extends over 14 amino acids. The CDR3 reads CRRGPPPSNQPQHF. As DNA, the CDR3 is TGCAGGAGGGGGCCCCCCCCGAGCAATCAGCCCCAGCATTTT. The full variable domain, with the rest looked up from reference TRBV29-1 and TRBJ1-5, is SAVISQKPSRDICQRGTSLTIQCQVDSQVTMMFWYRQQPGQSLTLIATANQGSEATYESGFVIDKFPISRPNLTFSTLTVSNMSPEDSSIYLCRRGPPPSNQPQHFGDGTRLSIL.

The CDR3 coding sequence is TGTGCCAGCAGTGAGACAGACTCTGGAAACACCATATATTTT. Its protein is CASSETDSGNTIYF. The chain joins TRBV6-1 to TRBJ1-3; D might be TRBD1 (5 bases). This CDR3 has 14 residues. Trimming shortened V by 3 bases and J by 0 bases, and 6 bases separated the two germline ends. CDR1 and CDR2 from the germline V gene are MNHNS and SASEGT.

This clonotype was observed a handful of times. The CDR3 nucleotides read TGTGCCAGCAGTCCCAGACAGTTGGGCTTACAAGAGACCCAGTACTTC. Residues: CASSPRQLGLQETQYF. The chain couples TRBV14 to TRBJ2-5, with D possibly being TRBD1 (5 bases). The CDR3 has 16 residues. The germline CDR1 and CDR2 sequences are SGHDN and FVKESK. V was trimmed by 6 bases and J by 2 bases, leaving 19 bases between them.

Many counts were recorded for this clonotype. The gene calls are TRBV4-1 and TRBJ2-5; the D gene is possibly TRBD2 (6 bases). CDR1 MGHRA and CDR2 YSYEKL come from the germline V gene. The CDR3 totals 14 residues. V was shortened by 4 bases and J by 4 bases, with 13 bases between the two germline ends. CDR3 bases: TGCGCCAGCAGCCCGGGACTGGATGGAGAGACCCAGTACTTC. This gives the protein CASSPGLDGETQYF.

There are many counts of this clonotype. V gene TRBV6-1 combines with J gene TRBJ1-1, with 12 bases identical to TRBD1. This CDR3 has 18 residues. CDR1 is MNHNS and CDR2 is SASEGT in the germline V gene. V was pared by 6 bases and J by 0 bases, with 11 bases of the junction left unmatched. The CDR3 here is CASSGDRGQWGMNTEAFF. CDR3 nucleotide sequence: TGTGCCAGCAGCGGGGACAGGGGGCAATGGGGGATGAACACTGAAGCTTTCTTT.

This clonotype was recorded many times. The chain is built from TRBV11-2 and TRBJ2-7; D might be TRBD1 (5 bases). The germline V and J ends were trimmed by 2 bases and 3 bases, with 11 bases remaining between them. This CDR3 contains 14 residues. Germline CDR1 and CDR2: SGHAT and FQNNGV. The CDR3 sequence: CASSLSRGRYEQYF. The CDR3 DNA reads TGTGCCAGCAGCTTATCTAGGGGTCGCTACGAGCAGTACTTC.

The CDR3: CATSETGGRQTQYF. DNA of the CDR3: TGTGCCACCAGTGAAACAGGGGGGCGGCAGACCCAGTACTTC. This chain joins TRBV24-1 and TRBJ2-5; 8 positions match TRBD1. Trimming took 4 bases from V and 6 from J; bases not matched to a gene: 6. From germline, CDR1 is KGHDR and CDR2 SFDVKD. The CDR3 is made up of 14 amino acids.

This clonotype was counted many times. J is TRBJ2-7 and V is TRBV7-6; 7 nucleotides agree with TRBD2. The CDR3 is 15 residues long. V dropped 2 bases and J dropped 0; count of bases not matched to a gene: 4. CDR1 SGHVS and CDR2 FNYEAQ come from the germline V gene. The CDR3, as DNA: TGTGCCAGCAGCTTAAGGGCTAGCGGCTCCTACGAGCAGTACTTC. Its translation: CASSLRASGSYEQYF.

In its sample, this clonotype was seen a few times. J is TRBJ1-1 and V is TRBV19; a weak D match, TRBD1 (5 bases). CDR1 is LNHDA, CDR2 SQIVND, per germline (reference sequence). CDR3 length: 12 residues. Trimming removed 7 bases from V and 4 bases from J, with 10 bases in between. The CDR3 reads CASNDRGTEAFF. CDR3 DNA: TGTGCCAGTAACGATAGGGGCACTGAAGCTTTCTTT.

This clonotype was seen many times. The chain employs TRBV27 and TRBJ2-1; 16 nucleotides agree with TRBD2. This CDR3 spans 20 amino acids. V lost 6 bases, J lost 4 bases, and 15 bases stayed unmatched. Looked up from germline, CDR1 is MNHEY and CDR2 is SMNVEV (reference sequence). The CDR3 DNA reads TGTGCCAGCAGAATAACCGGGACTAGCGGGAGGGCCCTTAATTACAATGAGCAGTTCTTC. Amino acid sequence: CASRITGTSGRALNYNEQFF.

The chain carries TRBV2 and TRBJ2-6; D uncertain. The CDR3 spans 14 residues. V was clipped by 7 bases and J by 0 bases, with 7 bases between them. In germline, CDR1 is SNHLY, CDR2 FYNNEI. The CDR3 is CASTVPSGANVLTF. For the CDR3, the DNA is TGTGCCAGCACTGTGCCCTCTGGGGCCAACGTCCTGACTTTC.

The chain joins TRBV24-1 to TRBJ2-1; tentatively, D is TRBD2 (5 bases). Trimming cost V 5 bases and J 0 bases, with 10 bases left between them. The CDR3 covers 15 residues. CDR1 and CDR2 from the germline V gene are KGHDR and SFDVKD. In DNA form, the CDR3 reads TGTGCCACCAGTGGTGGGGAGAACTCCTACAATGAGCAGTTCTTC. Its translation: CATSGGENSYNEQFF.

A few counts support this clonotype. The chain recombines TRBV29-1 with TRBJ2-4; the D gene could be TRBD1 or TRBD2 (6 bases each). Germline V CDR1 and CDR2: SQVTM, ANQGSEA. The CDR3 extends over 19 amino acids. V shed 6 bases and J shed 0 bases, with 27 bases lying between them. The chain's CDR3 is CSVTLVRDGGQRAKNIQYF. The CDR3 DNA reads as TGCAGCGTGACCCTAGTTAGGGACGGGGGACAAAGAGCCAAAAACATTCAGTACTTC.